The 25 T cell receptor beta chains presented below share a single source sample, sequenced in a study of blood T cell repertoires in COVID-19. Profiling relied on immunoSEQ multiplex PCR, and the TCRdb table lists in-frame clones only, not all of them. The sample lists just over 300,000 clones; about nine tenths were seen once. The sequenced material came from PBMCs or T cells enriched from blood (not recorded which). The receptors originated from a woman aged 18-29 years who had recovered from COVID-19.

CDR3 amino acids: CASREGQSYGGYTF. CDR3 bases: TGTGCCAGTAGAGAGGGACAGAGCTATGGAGGCTACACCTTC. This chain joins TRBV28 and TRBJ1-2; 7 bases are shared with TRBD1. Unmatched junction bases numbered 15, after V lost 9 bases and J lost 8 bases. The CDR3 has 14 amino acids. From germline, CDR1 is MDHEN and CDR2 SYDVKM.

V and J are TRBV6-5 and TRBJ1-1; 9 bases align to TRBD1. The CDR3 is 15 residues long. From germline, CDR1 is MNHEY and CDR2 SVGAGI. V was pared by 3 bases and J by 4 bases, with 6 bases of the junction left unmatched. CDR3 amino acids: CASSYRTGEATEAFF. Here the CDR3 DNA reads TGTGCCAGCAGTTATCGGACAGGGGAGGCCACTGAAGCTTTCTTT.

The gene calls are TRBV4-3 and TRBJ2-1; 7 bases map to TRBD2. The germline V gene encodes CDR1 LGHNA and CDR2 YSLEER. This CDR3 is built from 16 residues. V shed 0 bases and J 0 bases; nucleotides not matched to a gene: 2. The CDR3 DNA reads TGCGCCAGCAGCCAAGACGGGACTATCTCCTACAATGAGCAGTTCTTC. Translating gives CASSQDGTISYNEQFF.

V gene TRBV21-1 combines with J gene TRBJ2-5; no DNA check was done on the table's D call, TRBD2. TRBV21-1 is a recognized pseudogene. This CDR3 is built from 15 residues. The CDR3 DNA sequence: TGTGCCAGCAGCTATGAGCGGGACACGGTGGAGACCCAGTACTTC. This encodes CASSYERDTVETQYF.

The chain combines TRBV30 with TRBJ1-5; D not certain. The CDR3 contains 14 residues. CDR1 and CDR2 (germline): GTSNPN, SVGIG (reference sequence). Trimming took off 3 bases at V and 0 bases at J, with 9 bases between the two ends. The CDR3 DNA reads TGTGCCTGGAGGGGAGTTAATAGCAATCAGCCCCAGCATTTT. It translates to CAWRGVNSNQPQHF. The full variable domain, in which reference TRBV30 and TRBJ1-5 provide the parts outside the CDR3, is SQTIHQWPATLVQPVGSPLSLECTVEGTSNPNLYWYRQAAGRGLQLLFYSVGIGQISSEVPQNLSASRPQDRQFILSSKKLLLSDSGFYLCAWRGVNSNQPQHFGDGTRLSIL.

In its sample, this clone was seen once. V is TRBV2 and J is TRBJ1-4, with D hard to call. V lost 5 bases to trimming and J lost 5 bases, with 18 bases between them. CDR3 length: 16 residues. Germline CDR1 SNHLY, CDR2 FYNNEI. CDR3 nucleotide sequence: TGTGCCAGCAGTTATCGGACGGGAGCTTCAAATGAAAAACTGTTTTTT. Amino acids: CASSYRTGASNEKLFF.

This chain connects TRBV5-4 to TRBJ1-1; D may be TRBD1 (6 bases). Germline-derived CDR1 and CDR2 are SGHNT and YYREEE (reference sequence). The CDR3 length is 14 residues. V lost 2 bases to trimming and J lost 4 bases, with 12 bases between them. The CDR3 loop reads CASSLEQGFTEAFF. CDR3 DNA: TGTGCCAGCAGCTTAGAACAGGGTTTCACTGAAGCTTTCTTT.

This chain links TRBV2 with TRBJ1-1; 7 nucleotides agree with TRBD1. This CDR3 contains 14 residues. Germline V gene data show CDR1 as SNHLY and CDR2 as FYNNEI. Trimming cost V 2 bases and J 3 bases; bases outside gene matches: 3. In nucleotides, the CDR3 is TGTGCCAGCAGTGAAAACAGGGGATACACTGAAGCTTTCTTT. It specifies CASSENRGYTEAFF.

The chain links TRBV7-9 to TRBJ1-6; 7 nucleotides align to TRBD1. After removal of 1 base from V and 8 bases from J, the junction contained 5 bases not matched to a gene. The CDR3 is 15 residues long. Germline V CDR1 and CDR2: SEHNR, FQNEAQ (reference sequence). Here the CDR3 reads CASSLGDSRDSPLHF. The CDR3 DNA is TGTGCCAGCAGCTTAGGGGACAGCAGAGATTCACCCCTCCACTTT.

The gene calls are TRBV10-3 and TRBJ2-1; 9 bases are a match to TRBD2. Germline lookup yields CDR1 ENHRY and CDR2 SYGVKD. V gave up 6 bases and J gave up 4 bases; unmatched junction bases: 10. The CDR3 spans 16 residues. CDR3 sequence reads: CAIRRHSGSLYNEQFF. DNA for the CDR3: TGTGCCATCAGACGACATAGCGGGAGTTTGTACAATGAGCAGTTCTTC.

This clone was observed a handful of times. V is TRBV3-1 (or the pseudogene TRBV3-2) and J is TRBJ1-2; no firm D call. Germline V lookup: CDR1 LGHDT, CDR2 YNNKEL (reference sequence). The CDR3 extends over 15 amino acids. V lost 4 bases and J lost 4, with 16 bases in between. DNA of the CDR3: TGTGCCAGCAGCCCATACGGCGAAGGACTCTATGGCTACACCTTC. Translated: CASSPYGEGLYGYTF.

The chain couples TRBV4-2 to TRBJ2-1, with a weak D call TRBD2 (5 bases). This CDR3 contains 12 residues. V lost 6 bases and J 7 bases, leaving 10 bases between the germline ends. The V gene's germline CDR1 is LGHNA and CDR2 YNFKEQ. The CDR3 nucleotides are TGTGCCAGCAGTGAACAGCGGAATGAGCAGTTCTTC. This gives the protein CASSEQRNEQFF.

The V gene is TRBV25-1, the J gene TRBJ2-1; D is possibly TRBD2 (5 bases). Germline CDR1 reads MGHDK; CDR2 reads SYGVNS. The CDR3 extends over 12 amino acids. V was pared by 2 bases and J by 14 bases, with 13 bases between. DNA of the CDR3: TGTGCCAGCAGTGAAGACATACGAGCGGAGTTCTTC. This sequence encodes CASSEDIRAEFF.

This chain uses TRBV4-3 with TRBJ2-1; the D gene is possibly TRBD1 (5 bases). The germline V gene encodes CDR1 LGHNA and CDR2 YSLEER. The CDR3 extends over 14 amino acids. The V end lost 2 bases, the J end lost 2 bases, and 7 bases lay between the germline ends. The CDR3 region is CASSQLTAYNEQFF. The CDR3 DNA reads TGCGCCAGCAGCCAACTGACAGCCTACAATGAGCAGTTCTTC.

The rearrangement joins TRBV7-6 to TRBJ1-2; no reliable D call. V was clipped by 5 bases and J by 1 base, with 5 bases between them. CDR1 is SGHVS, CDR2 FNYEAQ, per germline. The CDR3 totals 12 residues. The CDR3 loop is CASSPINYGYTF. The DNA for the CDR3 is TGTGCCAGCAGCCCAATTAACTATGGCTACACCTTC.

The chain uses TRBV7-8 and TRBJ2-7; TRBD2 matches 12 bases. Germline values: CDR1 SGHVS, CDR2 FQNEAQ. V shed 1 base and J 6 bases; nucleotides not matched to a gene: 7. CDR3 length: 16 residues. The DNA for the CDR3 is TGTGCCAGCAGCTTAGGACCCCCGGGACTAGCGGGCGAGCAGTACTTC. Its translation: CASSLGPPGLAGEQYF.

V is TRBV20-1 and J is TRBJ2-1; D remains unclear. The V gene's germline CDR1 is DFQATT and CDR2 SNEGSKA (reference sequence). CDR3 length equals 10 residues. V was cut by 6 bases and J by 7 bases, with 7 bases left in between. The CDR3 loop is CSAEKNEQFF. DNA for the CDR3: TGCAGTGCGGAGAAGAATGAGCAGTTCTTC.

CDR3 amino acids: CASSPAGDTEAFF. The CDR3 DNA sequence: TGTGCCAGCAGCCCCGCGGGTGACACTGAAGCTTTCTTT. The chain couples TRBV11-2 to TRBJ1-1; D not resolved. The CDR3 is 13 amino acids. The germline V gene has CDR1 SGHAT and CDR2 FQNNGV. Trimming pared 5 bases from V and 3 bases from J, leaving 10 bases between.

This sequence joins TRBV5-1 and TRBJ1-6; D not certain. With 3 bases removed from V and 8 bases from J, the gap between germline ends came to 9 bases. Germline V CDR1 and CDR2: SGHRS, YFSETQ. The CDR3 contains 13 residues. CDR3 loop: CASSSAGHSPLHF. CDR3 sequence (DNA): TGCGCCAGCAGCTCGGCGGGCCATTCACCCCTCCACTTT. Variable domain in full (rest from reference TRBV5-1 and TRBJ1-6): KAGVTQTPRYLIKTRGQQVTLSCSPISGHRSVSWYQQTPGQGLQFLFEYFSETQRNKGNFPGRFSGRQFSNSRSEMNVSTLELGDSALYLCASSSAGHSPLHFGNGTRLTVT.

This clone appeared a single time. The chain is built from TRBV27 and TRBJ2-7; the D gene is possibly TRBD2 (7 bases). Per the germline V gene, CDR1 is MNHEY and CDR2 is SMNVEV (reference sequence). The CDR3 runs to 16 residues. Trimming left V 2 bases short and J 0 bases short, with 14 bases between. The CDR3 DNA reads TGTGCCAGCAGTTTAGGGGGGGCCGCACTCTCCTACGAGCAGTACTTC. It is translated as CASSLGGAALSYEQYF.

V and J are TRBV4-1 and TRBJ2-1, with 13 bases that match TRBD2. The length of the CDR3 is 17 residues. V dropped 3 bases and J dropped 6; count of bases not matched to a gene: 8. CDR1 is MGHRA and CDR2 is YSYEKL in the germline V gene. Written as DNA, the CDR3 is TGCGCCAGCAGCCAGGTTGTCGGGACTAGCGGGATCAATGAGCAGTTCTTC. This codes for CASSQVVGTSGINEQFF.

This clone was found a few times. CDR3 sequence: CASSEMGTGGELSGYTF. CDR3 nucleotides: TGCGCCAGCAGTGAAATGGGGACAGGGGGCGAATTAAGTGGCTACACCTTC. The rearrangement joins TRBV10-1 to TRBJ1-2, with 12 bases matching TRBD1. The junction had 12 bases not matched to a gene; V was cut back by 3 bases and J by 7 bases. The CDR3 has 17 residues. Germline CDR1 and CDR2: WNHNN and SYGVQD (reference sequence).

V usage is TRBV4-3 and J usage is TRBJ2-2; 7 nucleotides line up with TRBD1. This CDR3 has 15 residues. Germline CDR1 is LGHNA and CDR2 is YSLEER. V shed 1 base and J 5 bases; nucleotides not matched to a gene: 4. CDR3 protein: CASSQGQGITGELFF. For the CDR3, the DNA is TGCGCCAGCAGCCAAGGACAGGGTATTACCGGGGAGCTGTTTTTT.

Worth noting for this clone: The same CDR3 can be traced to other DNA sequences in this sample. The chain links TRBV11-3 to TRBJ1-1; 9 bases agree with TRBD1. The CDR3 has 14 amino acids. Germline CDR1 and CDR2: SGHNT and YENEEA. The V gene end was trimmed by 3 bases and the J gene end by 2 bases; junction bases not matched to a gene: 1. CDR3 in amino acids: CASSLGQGNTEAFF. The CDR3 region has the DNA TGTGCCAGCAGCTTGGGACAGGGAAACACTGAAGCTTTCTTT.

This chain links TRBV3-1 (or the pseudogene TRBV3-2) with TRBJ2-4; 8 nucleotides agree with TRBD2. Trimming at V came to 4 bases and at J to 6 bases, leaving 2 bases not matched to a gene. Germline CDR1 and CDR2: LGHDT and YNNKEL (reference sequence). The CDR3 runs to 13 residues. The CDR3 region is CASSRRGGNIQYF. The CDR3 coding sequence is TGTGCCAGCAGCCGACGGGGGGGAAACATTCAGTACTTC.